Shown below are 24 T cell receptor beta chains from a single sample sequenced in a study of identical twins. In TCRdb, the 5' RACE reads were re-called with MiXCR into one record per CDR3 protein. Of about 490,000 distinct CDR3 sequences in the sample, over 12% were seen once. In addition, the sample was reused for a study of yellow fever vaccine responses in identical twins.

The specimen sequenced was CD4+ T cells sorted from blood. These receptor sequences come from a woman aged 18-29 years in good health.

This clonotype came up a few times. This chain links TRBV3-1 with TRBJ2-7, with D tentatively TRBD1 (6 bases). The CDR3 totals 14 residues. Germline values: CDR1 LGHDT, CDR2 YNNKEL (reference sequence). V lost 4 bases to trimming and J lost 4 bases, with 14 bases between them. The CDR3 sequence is CASSPPDSVYEQYF. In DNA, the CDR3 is TGTGCCAGCAGCCCACCGGACAGTGTATACGAGCAGTACTTC.

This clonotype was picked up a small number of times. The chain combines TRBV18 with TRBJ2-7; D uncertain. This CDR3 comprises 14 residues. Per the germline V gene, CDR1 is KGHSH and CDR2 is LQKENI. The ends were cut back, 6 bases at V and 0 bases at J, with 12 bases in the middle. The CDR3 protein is CASSPNAVSYEQYF. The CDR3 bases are TGTGCCAGCTCTCCCAACGCGGTCTCCTACGAGCAGTACTTC.

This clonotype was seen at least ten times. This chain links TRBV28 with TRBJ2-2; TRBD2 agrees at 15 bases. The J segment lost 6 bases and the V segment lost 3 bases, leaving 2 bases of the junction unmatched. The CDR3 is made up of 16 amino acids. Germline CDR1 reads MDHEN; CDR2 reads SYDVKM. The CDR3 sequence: CASSLWTSGGAGELFF. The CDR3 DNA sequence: TGTGCCAGCAGTTTGTGGACTAGCGGGGGGGCCGGGGAGCTGTTTTTT.

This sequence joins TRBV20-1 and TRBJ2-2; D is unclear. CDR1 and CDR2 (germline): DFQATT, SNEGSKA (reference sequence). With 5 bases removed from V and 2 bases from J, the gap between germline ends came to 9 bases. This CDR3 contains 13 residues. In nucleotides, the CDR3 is TGCAGTGCTGTCGGACCCAACACCGGGGAGCTGTTTTTT. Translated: CSAVGPNTGELFF.

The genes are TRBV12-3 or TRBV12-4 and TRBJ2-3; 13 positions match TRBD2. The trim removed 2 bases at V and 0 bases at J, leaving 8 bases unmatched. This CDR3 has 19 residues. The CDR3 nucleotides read TGTGCCAGCAGTTTAAGTCGACTAGCGGGAGGCTCCAGCACAGATACGCAGTATTTT. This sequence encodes CASSLSRLAGGSSTDTQYF.

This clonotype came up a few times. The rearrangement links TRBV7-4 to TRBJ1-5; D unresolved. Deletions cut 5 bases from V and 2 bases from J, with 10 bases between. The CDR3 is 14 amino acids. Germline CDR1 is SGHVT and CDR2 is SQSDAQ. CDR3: CASSHQSGNQPQHF. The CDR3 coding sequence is TGTGCCAGCAGCCATCAATCGGGCAATCAGCCCCAGCATTTT.

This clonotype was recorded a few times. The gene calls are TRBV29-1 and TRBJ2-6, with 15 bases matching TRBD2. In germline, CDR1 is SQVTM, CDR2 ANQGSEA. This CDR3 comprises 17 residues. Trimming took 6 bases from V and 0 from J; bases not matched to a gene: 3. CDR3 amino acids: CSVGLAGGSSGANVLTF. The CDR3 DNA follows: TGCAGCGTAGGACTAGCGGGGGGGAGCTCTGGGGCCAACGTCCTGACTTTC.

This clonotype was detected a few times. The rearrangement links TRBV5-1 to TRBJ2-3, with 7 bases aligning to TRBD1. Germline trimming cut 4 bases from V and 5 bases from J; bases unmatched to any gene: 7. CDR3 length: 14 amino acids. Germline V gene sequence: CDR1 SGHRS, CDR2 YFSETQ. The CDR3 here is CASSQDRPGDTQYF. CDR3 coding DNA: TGCGCCAGCAGCCAGGACAGGCCCGGAGATACGCAGTATTTT.

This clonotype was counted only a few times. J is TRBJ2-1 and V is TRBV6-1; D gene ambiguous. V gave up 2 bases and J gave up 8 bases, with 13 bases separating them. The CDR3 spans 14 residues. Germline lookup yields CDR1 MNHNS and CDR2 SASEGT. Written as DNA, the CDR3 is TGTGCCAGCAGTGAATTACTCAAGTGGCATGAGCAGTTCTTC. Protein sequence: CASSELLKWHEQFF.

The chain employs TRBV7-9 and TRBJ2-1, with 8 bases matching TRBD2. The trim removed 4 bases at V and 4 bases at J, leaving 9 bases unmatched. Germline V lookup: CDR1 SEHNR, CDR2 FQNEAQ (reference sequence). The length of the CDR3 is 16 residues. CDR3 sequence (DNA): TGTGCCAGCAGCTGGGAACGGGGGGGCCGGTACAATGAGCAGTTCTTC. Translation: CASSWERGGRYNEQFF.

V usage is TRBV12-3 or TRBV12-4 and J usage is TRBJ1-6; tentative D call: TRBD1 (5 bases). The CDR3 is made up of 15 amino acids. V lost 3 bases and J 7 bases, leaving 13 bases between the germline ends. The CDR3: CASSFQGEKNSPLHF. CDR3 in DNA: TGTGCCAGCAGTTTCCAGGGCGAGAAGAATTCACCCCTCCACTTT.

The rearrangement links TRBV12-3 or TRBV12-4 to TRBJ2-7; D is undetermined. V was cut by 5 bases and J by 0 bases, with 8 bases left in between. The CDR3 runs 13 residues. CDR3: CASSQATSYEQYF. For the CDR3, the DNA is TGTGCCAGCAGTCAGGCGACCTCCTACGAGCAGTACTTC.

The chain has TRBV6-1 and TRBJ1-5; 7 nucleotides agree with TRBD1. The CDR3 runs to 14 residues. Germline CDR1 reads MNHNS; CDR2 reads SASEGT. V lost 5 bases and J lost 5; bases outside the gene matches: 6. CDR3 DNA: TGTGCCAGCAGTCGCCGACAGGGCGATCAGCCCCAGCATTTT. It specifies CASSRRQGDQPQHF.

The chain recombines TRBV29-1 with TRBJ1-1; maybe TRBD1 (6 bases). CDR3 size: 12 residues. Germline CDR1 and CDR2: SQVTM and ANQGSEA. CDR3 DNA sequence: TGCAGTTACAGGGATTCGAACACTGAAGCTTTCTTT. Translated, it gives CSYRDSNTEAFF.

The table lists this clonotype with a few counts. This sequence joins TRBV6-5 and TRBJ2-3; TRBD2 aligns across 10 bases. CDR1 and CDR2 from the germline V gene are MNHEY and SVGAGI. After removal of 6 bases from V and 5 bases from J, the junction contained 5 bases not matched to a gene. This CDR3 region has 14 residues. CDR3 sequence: CASSYLAGEDTQYF. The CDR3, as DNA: TGTGCCAGCAGCTACCTAGCGGGAGAAGATACGCAGTATTTT.

The chain's CDR3 is CASSPPIVGPYNEQFF. The DNA for the CDR3 is TGTGCCAGCAGTCCGCCGATTGTCGGCCCGTACAATGAGCAGTTCTTC. This chain uses TRBV28 with TRBJ2-1, with D unresolved. Germline CDR1 reads MDHEN; CDR2 reads SYDVKM. Trimming removed 5 bases from V and 4 bases from J, with 18 bases in between. This CDR3 has 16 amino acids.

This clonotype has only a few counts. For the CDR3, the DNA is TGTGCCAGCAGCTTAGCGGGACAGGGGAATGAGCAGTTCTTC. Protein: CASSLAGQGNEQFF. The gene calls are TRBV7-7 and TRBJ2-1; 10 positions match TRBD1. V lost 0 bases to trimming and J lost 7 bases; unmatched junction nucleotides: 0. Germline V gene sequence: CDR1 SSHAT, CDR2 FNYEAQ (reference sequence). CDR3 size: 14 residues.

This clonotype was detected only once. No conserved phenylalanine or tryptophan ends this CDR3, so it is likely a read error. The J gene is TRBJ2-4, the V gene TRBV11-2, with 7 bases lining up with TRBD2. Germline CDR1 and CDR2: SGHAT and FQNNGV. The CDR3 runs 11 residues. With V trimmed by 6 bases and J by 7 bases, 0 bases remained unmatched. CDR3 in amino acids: CASRGGNIQYI. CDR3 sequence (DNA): TGTGCCAGCAGGGGGGGGAACATTCAGTACATC.

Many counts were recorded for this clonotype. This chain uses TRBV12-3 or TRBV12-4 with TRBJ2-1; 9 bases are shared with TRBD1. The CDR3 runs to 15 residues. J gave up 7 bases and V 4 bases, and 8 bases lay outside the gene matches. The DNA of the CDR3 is TGTGCCAGCAGTTCGGGACAGGGAATAGCGAATGAGCAGTTCTTC. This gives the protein CASSSGQGIANEQFF.

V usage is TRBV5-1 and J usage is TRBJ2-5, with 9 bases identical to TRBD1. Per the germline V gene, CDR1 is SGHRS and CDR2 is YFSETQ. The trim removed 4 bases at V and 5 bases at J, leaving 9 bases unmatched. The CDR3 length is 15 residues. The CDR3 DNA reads TGCGCCAGCAGCATAGGGGACAGGGACTCGGAGACCCAGTACTTC. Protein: CASSIGDRDSETQYF.

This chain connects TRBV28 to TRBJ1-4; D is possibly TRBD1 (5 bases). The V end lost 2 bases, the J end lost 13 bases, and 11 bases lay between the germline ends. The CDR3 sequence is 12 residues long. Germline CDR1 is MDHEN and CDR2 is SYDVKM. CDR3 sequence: CASSLRLRGLFF. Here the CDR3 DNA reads TGTGCCAGCAGTTTAAGGCTGAGGGGACTGTTTTTT.

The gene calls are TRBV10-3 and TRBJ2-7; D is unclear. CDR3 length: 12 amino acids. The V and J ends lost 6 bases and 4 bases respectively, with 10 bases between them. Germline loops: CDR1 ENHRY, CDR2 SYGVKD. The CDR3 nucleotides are TGTGCCATCAGCGCCCAGGTTTACGAGCAGTACTTC. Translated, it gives CAISAQVYEQYF.

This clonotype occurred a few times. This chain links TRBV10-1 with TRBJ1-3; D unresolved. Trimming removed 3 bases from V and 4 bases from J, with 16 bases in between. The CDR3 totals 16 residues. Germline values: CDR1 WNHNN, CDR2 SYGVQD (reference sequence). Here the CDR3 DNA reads TGCGCCAGCAGTGAAGGACCAGCCCGGTCCGGAAACACCATATATTTT. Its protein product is CASSEGPARSGNTIYF.

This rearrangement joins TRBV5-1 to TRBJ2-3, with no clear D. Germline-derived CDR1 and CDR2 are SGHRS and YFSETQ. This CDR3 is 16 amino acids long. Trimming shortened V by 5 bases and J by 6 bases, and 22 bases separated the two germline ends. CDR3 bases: TGCGCCAGCAGGAAGATGTCCTCCGCTTTGGGCGATACGCAGTATTTT. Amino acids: CASRKMSSALGDTQYF. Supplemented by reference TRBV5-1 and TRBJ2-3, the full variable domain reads KAGVTQTPRYLIKTRGQQVTLSCSPISGHRSVSWYQQTPGQGLQFLFEYFSETQRNKGNFPGRFSGRQFSNSRSEMNVSTLELGDSALYLCASRKMSSALGDTQYFGPGTRLTVL.